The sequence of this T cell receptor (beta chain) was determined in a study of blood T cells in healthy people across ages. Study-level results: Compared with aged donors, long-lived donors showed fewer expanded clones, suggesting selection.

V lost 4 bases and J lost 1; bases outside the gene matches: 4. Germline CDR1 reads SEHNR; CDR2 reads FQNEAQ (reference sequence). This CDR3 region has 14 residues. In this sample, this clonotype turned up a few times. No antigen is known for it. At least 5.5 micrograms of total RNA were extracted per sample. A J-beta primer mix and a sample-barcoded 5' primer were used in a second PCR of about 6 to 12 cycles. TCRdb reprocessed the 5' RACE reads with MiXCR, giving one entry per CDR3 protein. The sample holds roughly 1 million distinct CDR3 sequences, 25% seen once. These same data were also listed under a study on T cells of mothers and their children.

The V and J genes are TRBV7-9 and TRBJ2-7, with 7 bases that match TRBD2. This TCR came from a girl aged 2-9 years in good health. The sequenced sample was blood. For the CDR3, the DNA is TGTGCCAGCAGCTCTGGGACTAATTCCTACGAGCAGTACTTC. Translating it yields CASSSGTNSYEQYF.